Each of the 8 T cell receptor beta chains below was sequenced from the same sample in a study of shared clonotypes between healthy human individuals (dated by TCRdb to 2018 to 2021). The library was produced with the immunoSEQ multiplex PCR assay. TCRdb mirrors the immuneACCESS table, restricted to in-frame sequences. Some clones are absent from its copies; in checked studies, under half trace to an unresolved V gene, and the reason for the others is unknown. The sample yields roughly 590,000 clones; roughly 96% were counted once. Less than 0.13% of the sample rests with the top ten. CD8 naive samples consisted of CD45RO-negative cells that were positively selected for CCR7, yielding a CD45RA+CCR7+ population without TemRA cells. Material: naive CD8+ T cells sorted from blood. Interpreted using the paper, the cell subset or site label stands for: CD45RA+CCR7+. The origin of the receptors is a woman in her 30s in good health.

The J gene is TRBJ2-1, the V gene TRBV2, with D hard to call. V gave up 1 base and J gave up 0 bases, with 13 bases separating them. The germline CDR1 and CDR2 sequences are SNHLY and FYNNEI. The CDR3 is 17 residues long. The CDR3 sequence is CASSEVSAGGSYNEQFF. The DNA of the CDR3 is TGTGCCAGCAGTGAAGTGAGTGCAGGCGGCTCCTACAATGAGCAGTTCTTC.

This clone was seen only once. V is TRBV7-2 and J is TRBJ2-7; D remains unclear. Trimming pared 3 bases from V and 6 bases from J, leaving 15 bases between. This CDR3 comprises 14 residues. Germline V gene lookup returns CDR1 SGHTA and CDR2 FQGNSA. The CDR3: CASSLNGVMAEQYF. CDR3 in DNA: TGTGCCAGCAGCTTGAATGGAGTGATGGCCGAGCAGTACTTC.

The chain recombines TRBV11-2 with TRBJ2-7; D perhaps matches TRBD1 (6 bases). V gave up 5 bases and J gave up 4 bases, with 12 bases separating them. This CDR3 contains 13 residues. Germline V gives CDR1 SGHAT, CDR2 FQNNGV. CDR3 in amino acids: CASSRGTGYEQYF. The CDR3 DNA is TGTGCCAGCAGCAGGGGGACGGGTTACGAGCAGTACTTC.

This chain uses TRBV4-1 with TRBJ2-3, with D possibly matching TRBD2 (6 bases). Trimming took 2 bases from V and 2 from J, leaving 17 bases between them. The V gene's germline CDR1 is MGHRA and CDR2 YSYEKL. The CDR3 covers 17 residues. The CDR3 loop is CASSQIGSAHDTDTQYF. CDR3 in DNA: TGCGCCAGCAGCCAAATCGGGAGCGCGCACGACACAGATACGCAGTATTTT.

The J gene is TRBJ2-5, the V gene TRBV5-3, with 7 bases lining up with TRBD1. TRBV5-3 is recorded as an ORF, its role being uncertain. The J segment lost 1 base and the V segment lost 4 bases, leaving 4 bases of the junction unmatched. The CDR3 length is 14 residues. DNA for the CDR3: TGTGCCAGAAGCGGGGACAGACGCCAAGAGACCCAGTACTTC. This sequence encodes CARSGDRRQETQYF.

This clone was seen just once. The genes are TRBV7-9 and TRBJ1-4, with D perhaps TRBD1 (5 bases). V was clipped by 4 bases and J by 9 bases, with 18 bases between them. Germline-derived CDR1 and CDR2 are SEHNR and FQNEAQ (reference sequence). The CDR3 is 15 amino acids. CDR3 in amino acids: CASSSRAGRMKKLFF. CDR3 bases: TGTGCCAGCAGCTCACGCGCAGGGCGAATGAAAAAACTGTTTTTT. The full variable domain, in which reference TRBV7-9 and TRBJ1-4 provide the parts outside the CDR3, is DTGVSQNPRHKITKRGQNVTFRCDPISEHNRLYWYRQTLGQGPEFLTYFQNEAQLEKSRLLSDRFSAERPKGSFSTLEIQRTEQGDSAMYLCASSSRAGRMKKLFFGSGTQLSVL.

CDR3 amino acids: CASSGGSPFYNEQFF. The CDR3 DNA reads as TGTGCCAGCAGTGGGGGCAGCCCCTTCTACAATGAGCAGTTCTTC. The chain uses TRBV2 and TRBJ2-1; possibly TRBD1 for D (5 bases). The CDR3 spans 15 residues. Trimming stripped 4 bases from V and 3 bases from J, with 13 bases between. From germline, CDR1 is SNHLY and CDR2 FYNNEI.

The chain recombines TRBV27 with TRBJ1-2, with TRBD1 as a possible D gene (5 bases). CDR1 is MNHEY and CDR2 is SMNVEV in the germline V gene (reference sequence). The ends were cut back, 6 bases at V and 2 bases at J, with 13 bases in the middle. The CDR3 consists of 14 residues. CDR3 sequence: CASSDDGGNYGYTF. The CDR3 DNA follows: TGTGCCAGCAGCGACGACGGGGGGAACTATGGCTACACCTTC.